One sample yielded the 20 T cell receptor beta chains listed below, sequenced in a study of Ad26.COV2.S vaccination and SARS-CoV-2 variants. Treatment noted: 19 received Ad26.COV2.S at low or high dose, single or two shots; about 5 received placebo; per-sample allocation not given. Collection of samples fell on day 63 after the first vaccine or placebo injection. Some clones are missing from TCRdb's copy, which holds only in-frame ones; the method was immunoSEQ multiplex PCR. The top ten clones hold around 13% of a sample with about 480,000 clones, roughly 85% of them seen once. The sequences come from peripheral blood, collected in a trial of Ad26.COV2.S vaccine versus placebo. The receptors derive from a person aged 18 to 59 who received the Ad26.COV2.S COVID-19 vaccine or a placebo.

This chain uses TRBV2 with TRBJ1-1, with a weak D call TRBD1 (6 bases). CDR3 length: 17 amino acids. Trimming shortened V by 6 bases and J by 1 base, and 21 bases separated the two germline ends. The germline V gene encodes CDR1 SNHLY and CDR2 FYNNEI. The CDR3 nucleotides are TGTGCCAGCAGCGACCTCAGGGGCTTGCGCCAGAACACTGAAGCTTTCTTT. Residues: CASSDLRGLRQNTEAFF.

As DNA, the CDR3 is TGTGCCAGTAGTATAGACAGGGGCAATCAGCCCCAGCATTTT. Amino acids: CASSIDRGNQPQHF. The chain couples TRBV19 to TRBJ1-5; weak D call: TRBD1 (5 bases). The V end lost 0 bases, the J end lost 2 bases, and 5 bases lay between the germline ends. The CDR3 consists of 14 residues. Per germline, CDR1 LNHDA and CDR2 SQIVND (reference sequence).

The rearrangement uses TRBV11-3 and TRBJ2-3; 10 bases are a match to TRBD2. The CDR3 runs to 14 residues. In germline, CDR1 is SGHNT, CDR2 YENEEA. With 5 bases clipped from V and 4 bases from J, the junction kept 3 bases outside the gene matches. This CDR3 is CASSLAGVADTQYF. The CDR3 DNA sequence: TGTGCCAGCAGCCTAGCGGGAGTTGCAGATACGCAGTATTTT.

This chain links TRBV28 with TRBJ2-7, with D hard to call. The germline gives CDR1 MDHEN, CDR2 SYDVKM. The CDR3 totals 14 residues. Trimming left V 5 bases short and J 0 bases short, with 11 bases between. DNA for the CDR3: TGTGCCAGCAGTGGTGGGTCAGGCTCCTACGAGCAGTACTTC. It yields the protein CASSGGSGSYEQYF.

The chain is built from TRBV15 and TRBJ2-3, with D unclear. Germline CDR1 LNHNV, CDR2 YYDKDF (reference sequence). Trimming took 2 bases from V and 2 from J, leaving 17 bases between them. CDR3 size: 17 residues. The CDR3 loop reads CATSRSLLPVATDTQYF. The CDR3 DNA follows: TGTGCCACCAGCAGATCTCTACTACCTGTGGCCACAGATACGCAGTATTTT.

The chain recombines TRBV7-2 with TRBJ1-1; tentatively, D is TRBD1 (6 bases). Trimming stripped 5 bases from V and 4 bases from J, with 20 bases between. Germline assignment: CDR1 SGHTA and CDR2 FQGNSA. CDR3 length: 16 amino acids. In DNA, the CDR3 is TGTGCCAGCAGCACCCGGCCGGGGGCAGGGAGCACTGAAGCTTTCTTT. Encoded protein: CASSTRPGAGSTEAFF. Based on the CDR3 plus reference TRBV7-2 and TRBJ1-1, the full variable domain is GAGVSQSPSNKVTEKGKDVELRCDPISGHTALYWYRQSLGQGLEFLIYFQGNSAPDKSGLPSDRFSAERTGGSVSTLTIQRTQQEDSAVYLCASSTRPGAGSTEAFFGQGTRLTVV.

This clone was seen once. The chain links TRBV7-2 to TRBJ1-5; possibly TRBD1 for D (6 bases). The CDR3 sequence is 15 residues long. Germline V lookup: CDR1 SGHTA, CDR2 FQGNSA. With 1 base removed from V and 2 bases from J, the gap between germline ends came to 9 bases. The CDR3 here is CASSLVSGGNQPQHF. CDR3 nucleotide sequence: TGTGCCAGCAGCTTAGTTTCAGGGGGCAATCAGCCCCAGCATTTT.

The chain couples TRBV5-1 to TRBJ2-2; D unclear. Trimming cost V 2 bases and J 6 bases, with 8 bases left between them. This CDR3 contains 13 residues. CDR1 is SGHRS, CDR2 YFSETQ, per germline. The chain's CDR3 is CASSFDGPGELFF. The CDR3 DNA sequence: TGCGCCAGCAGCTTCGATGGGCCCGGGGAGCTGTTTTTT.

The genes are TRBV19 and TRBJ2-7; no reliable D call. V dropped 6 bases and J dropped 2 bases, with 17 bases sitting between them. The CDR3 is 15 residues long. Germline lookup yields CDR1 LNHDA and CDR2 SQIVND (reference sequence). The CDR3 region is CASSQGHDKAYEQYF. In nucleotides, the CDR3 is TGTGCCAGTAGCCAAGGGCACGACAAGGCCTACGAGCAGTACTTC.

The chain recombines TRBV18 with TRBJ2-7, with 10 nucleotides matching TRBD1. V shed 6 bases and J 5 bases; nucleotides not matched to a gene: 4. The CDR3 contains 13 residues. CDR1 and CDR2 from the germline V gene are KGHSH and LQKENI. The CDR3 nucleotides are TGTGCCAGCTCGACAGGGGGCGTCCACGAGCAGTACTTC. It specifies CASSTGGVHEQYF.

The chain recombines TRBV5-1 with TRBJ2-3; a possible D gene is TRBD2 (5 bases). Germline V CDR1 and CDR2: SGHRS, YFSETQ. CDR3 length equals 16 residues. Trimming took off 0 bases at V and 2 bases at J, with 13 bases between the two ends. DNA for the CDR3: TGCGCCAGCAGCTTGGTGGGAGCACTTCACACAGATACGCAGTATTTT. This sequence encodes CASSLVGALHTDTQYF.

The chain couples TRBV7-3 to TRBJ2-7; D is perhaps TRBD1 (6 bases). Deletions cut 1 base from V and 0 bases from J, with 31 bases between. This CDR3 spans 22 amino acids. Germline CDR1 reads SGHTA; CDR2 reads FQGTGA. As DNA, the CDR3 is TGTGCCAGCAGCTTAAAGCGTGTTGCAGGCGCCTCGGCTCAGGGGCCCTCCTACGAGCAGTACTTC. Protein product: CASSLKRVAGASAQGPSYEQYF.

V gene TRBV7-2 combines with J gene TRBJ2-1; D gene unclear. The germline CDR1 and CDR2 sequences are SGHTA and FQGNSA. V shed 5 bases and J shed 6 bases, with 14 bases lying between them. The CDR3 extends over 14 amino acids. CDR3 sequence (DNA): TGTGCCAGCAGCAACCGGGTTAGTGGCAATGAGCAGTTCTTC. Amino acids: CASSNRVSGNEQFF.

The rearrangement uses TRBV28 and TRBJ2-5; TRBD2 agrees at 12 bases. The CDR3 is 17 residues long. CDR1 and CDR2 from the germline V gene are MDHEN and SYDVKM. Trimming cost V 2 bases and J 8 bases; bases outside gene matches: 12. DNA of the CDR3: TGTGCCAGCAGTTTAGACCTAGCGGGAGGGCCCCAAGGAACCCAGTACTTC. As protein: CASSLDLAGGPQGTQYF. The entire variable domain, with the rest obtained from reference TRBV28 and TRBJ2-5, is as follows: DVKVTQSSRYLVKRTGEKVFLECVQDMDHENMFWYRQDPGLGLRLIYFSYDVKMKEKGDIPEGYSVSREKKERFSLILESASTNQTSMYLCASSLDLAGGPQGTQYFGPGTRLLVL.

The rearrangement uses TRBV7-3 and TRBJ2-7; 10 bases agree with TRBD2. Per the germline V gene, CDR1 is SGHTA and CDR2 is FQGTGA. CDR3 length: 13 amino acids. The V segment lost 5 bases and the J segment 7 bases; nucleotides outside the gene matches: 5. CDR3 DNA: TGTGCCAGCAGCATCAGCGGGAGGGGGGAGCAGTACTTC. Protein product: CASSISGRGEQYF. The full variable domain, completed using reference TRBV7-3 and TRBJ2-7, is GAGVSQTPSNKVTEKGKYVELRCDPISGHTALYWYRQSLGQGPEFLIYFQGTGAADDSGLPNDRFFAVRPEGSVSTLKIQRTERGDSAVYLCASSISGRGEQYFGPGTRLTVT.

The chain is built from TRBV7-9 and TRBJ2-7, with D unresolved. CDR1 is SEHNR, CDR2 FQNEAQ, per germline (reference sequence). The CDR3 runs 13 residues. Trimming removed 3 bases at V and 4 bases at J, with 10 bases between. The CDR3 sequence is CASSFPPAYEQYF. The CDR3 nucleotides are TGTGCCAGCAGCTTTCCCCCTGCTTACGAGCAGTACTTC.

The V gene is TRBV7-2, the J gene TRBJ2-5, with D unresolved. V was clipped by 2 bases and J by 4 bases, with 14 bases between them. This CDR3 spans 15 amino acids. Germline CDR1 and CDR2: SGHTA and FQGNSA. The CDR3 DNA follows: TGTGCCAGCAGCTTAACCCCCCTAGGAAGAGAGACCCAGTACTTC. Translated: CASSLTPLGRETQYF.

The chain is built from TRBV5-1 and TRBJ1-2, with D perhaps TRBD1 (6 bases). The CDR3 is made up of 16 amino acids. The V gene lost 4 bases and the J gene lost 4 bases, with 20 bases spanning the gap. Germline loops: CDR1 SGHRS, CDR2 YFSETQ. CDR3 nucleotides: TGCGCCAGCAGCGTAGGACAGAGATCGGCGGGCTATGGCTACACCTTC. Translation gives CASSVGQRSAGYGYTF. The full variable domain, with the rest looked up from reference TRBV5-1 and TRBJ1-2, is KAGVTQTPRYLIKTRGQQVTLSCSPISGHRSVSWYQQTPGQGLQFLFEYFSETQRNKGNFPGRFSGRQFSNSRSEMNVSTLELGDSALYLCASSVGQRSAGYGYTFGSGTRLTVV.

The J gene is TRBJ1-1, the V gene TRBV5-1, with D perhaps TRBD1 (5 bases). Trimming stripped 0 bases from V and 2 bases from J, with 8 bases between. CDR3 length equals 14 residues. Germline V CDR1 and CDR2: SGHRS, YFSETQ. The CDR3 region is CASSLAGANTEAFF. The CDR3 DNA reads as TGCGCCAGCAGCTTGGCTGGGGCCAACACTGAAGCTTTCTTT.

The chain carries TRBV7-2 and TRBJ2-7, with D perhaps matching TRBD1 (6 bases). The germline V and J ends were trimmed by 4 bases and 4 bases, with 11 bases remaining between them. The CDR3 contains 13 residues. The germline V gene has CDR1 SGHTA and CDR2 FQGNSA. This CDR3 reads CASSSTGQYEQYF. In DNA form, the CDR3 reads TGTGCCAGCAGCTCGACAGGACAGTACGAGCAGTACTTC.